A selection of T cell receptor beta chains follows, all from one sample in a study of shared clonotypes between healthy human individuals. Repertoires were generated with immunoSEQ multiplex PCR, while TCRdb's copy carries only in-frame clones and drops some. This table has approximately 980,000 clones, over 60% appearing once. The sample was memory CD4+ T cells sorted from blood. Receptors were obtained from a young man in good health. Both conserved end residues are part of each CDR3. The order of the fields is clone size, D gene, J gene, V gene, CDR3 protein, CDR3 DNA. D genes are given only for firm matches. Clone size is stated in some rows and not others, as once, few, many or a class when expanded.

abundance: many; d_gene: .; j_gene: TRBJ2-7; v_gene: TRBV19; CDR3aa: CASSPGIHYEQYF; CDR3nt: TGTGCCAGTAGTCCCGGTATACACTACGAGCAGTACTTC
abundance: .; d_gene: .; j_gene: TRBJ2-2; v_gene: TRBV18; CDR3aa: CASSPPRGNTGELFF; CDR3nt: TGTGCCAGCTCACCACCCAGGGGCAACACCGGGGAGCTGTTTTTT
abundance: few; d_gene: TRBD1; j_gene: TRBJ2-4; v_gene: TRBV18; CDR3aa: CASSPQGATKNIQYF; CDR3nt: TGTGCCAGCTCACCTCAGGGGGCGACCAAAAACATTCAGTACTTC
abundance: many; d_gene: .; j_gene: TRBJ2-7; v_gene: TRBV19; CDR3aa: CASSISRQSSHEQYF; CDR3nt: TGTGCCAGTAGTATCTCGCGACAGAGCTCACACGAGCAGTACTTC
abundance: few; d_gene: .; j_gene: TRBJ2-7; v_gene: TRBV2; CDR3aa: CASSLAGEQYF; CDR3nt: TGTGCCAGCAGCCTAGCAGGCGAGCAGTACTTC
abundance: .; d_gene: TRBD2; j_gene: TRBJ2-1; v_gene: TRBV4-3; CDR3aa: CASSQDSGSFKNEQFF; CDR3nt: TGCGCCAGCAGCCAAGATAGCGGGAGTTTTAAGAATGAGCAGTTCTTC
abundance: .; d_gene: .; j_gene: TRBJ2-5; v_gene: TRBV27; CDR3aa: CASSLLGGAQETQYF; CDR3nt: TGTGCCAGCAGCCTATTGGGGGGAGCGCAAGAGACCCAGTACTTC
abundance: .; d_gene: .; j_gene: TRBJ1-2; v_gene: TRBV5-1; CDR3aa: CASSLALRGGYTF; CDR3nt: TGCGCCAGCAGCTTGGCCCTCAGAGGGGGCTACACCTTC
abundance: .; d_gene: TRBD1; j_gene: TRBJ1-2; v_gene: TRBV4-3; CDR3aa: CASSQDIGGDYGYTF; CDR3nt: TGCGCCAGCAGCCAAGATATAGGGGGCGACTATGGCTACACCTTC
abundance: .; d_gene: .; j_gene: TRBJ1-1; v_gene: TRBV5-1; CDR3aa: CASSSQGSGTEAFF; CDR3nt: TGCGCCAGCAGCTCACAGGGCTCGGGGACTGAAGCTTTCTTT
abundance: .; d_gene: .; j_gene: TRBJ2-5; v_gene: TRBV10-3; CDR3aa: CAISAALTGAQETQYF; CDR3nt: TGTGCCATCAGTGCGGCCCTAACGGGGGCCCAAGAGACCCAGTACTTC
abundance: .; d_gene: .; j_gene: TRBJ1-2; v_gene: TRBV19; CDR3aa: CASRGTAINYGYTF; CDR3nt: TGTGCCAGTAGAGGCACAGCGATTAACTATGGCTACACCTTC
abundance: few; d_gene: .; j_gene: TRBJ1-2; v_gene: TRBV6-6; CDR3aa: CASSYSEPESYGYTF; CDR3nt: TGTGCCAGCAGTTACTCGGAGCCCGAGTCCTATGGCTACACCTTC
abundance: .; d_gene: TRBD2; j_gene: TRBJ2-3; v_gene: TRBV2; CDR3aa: CASSYSGRGYTDTQYF; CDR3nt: TGTGCCAGCAGTTATAGCGGGAGGGGTTACACAGATACGCAGTATTTT
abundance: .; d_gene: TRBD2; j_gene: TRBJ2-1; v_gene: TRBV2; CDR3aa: CASSPTSGGRNEQFF; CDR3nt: TGTGCCAGCAGTCCTACTAGCGGGGGACGGAATGAGCAGTTCTTC
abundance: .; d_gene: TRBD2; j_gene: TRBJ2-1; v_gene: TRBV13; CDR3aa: CASSLGIAGVNKGSYNEQFF; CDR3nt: TGTGCCAGCAGCTTAGGAATAGCGGGGGTAAATAAGGGCTCCTACAATGAGCAGTTCTTC
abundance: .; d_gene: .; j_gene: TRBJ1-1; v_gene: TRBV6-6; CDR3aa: CASRGGKGNTEAFF; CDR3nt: TGTGCCAGTAGGGGGGGAAAAGGGAACACTGAAGCTTTCTTT
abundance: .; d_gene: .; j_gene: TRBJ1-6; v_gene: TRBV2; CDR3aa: CASRATYNSPLHF; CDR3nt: TGTGCCAGCAGGGCGACTTATAATTCACCCCTCCACTTT
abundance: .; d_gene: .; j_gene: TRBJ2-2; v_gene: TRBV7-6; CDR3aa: CASSPLTGTGELFF; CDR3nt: TGTGCCAGCAGCCCATTAACAGGGACAGGGGAGCTGTTTTTT
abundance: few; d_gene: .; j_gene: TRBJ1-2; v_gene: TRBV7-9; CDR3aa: CASSLGDYGYTF; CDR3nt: TGTGCCAGCAGCTTAGGGGACTATGGCTACACCTTC
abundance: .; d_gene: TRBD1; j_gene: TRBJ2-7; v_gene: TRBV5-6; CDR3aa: CASSFVGQGINEQYF; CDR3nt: TGTGCCAGCAGCTTCGTGGGACAGGGGATCAACGAGCAGTACTTC
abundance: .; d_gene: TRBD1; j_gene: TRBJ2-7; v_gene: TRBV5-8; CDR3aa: CASIELGQGTYEQYF; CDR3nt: TGTGCCAGCATCGAGCTCGGACAGGGGACCTACGAGCAGTACTTC
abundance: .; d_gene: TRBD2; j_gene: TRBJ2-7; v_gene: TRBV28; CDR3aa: CASSPRGLTSGGYEQYF; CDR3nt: TGTGCCAGCAGTCCACGTGGGTTGACTAGCGGGGGATACGAGCAGTACTTC
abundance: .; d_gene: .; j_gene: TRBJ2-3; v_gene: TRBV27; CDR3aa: CASSLSKRETRLDTQYF; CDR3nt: TGTGCCAGCAGTCTTTCTAAGAGGGAGACTAGGTTAGATACGCAGTATTTT
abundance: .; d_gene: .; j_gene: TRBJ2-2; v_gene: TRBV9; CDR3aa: CASSVGGVGTGELFF; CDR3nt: TGTGCCAGCAGCGTAGGAGGGGTTGGTACCGGGGAGCTGTTTTTT
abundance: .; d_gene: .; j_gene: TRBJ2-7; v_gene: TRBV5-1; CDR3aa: CASARGSGGLDEQYF; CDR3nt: TGCGCCAGCGCCCGGGGGAGTGGTGGTCTTGACGAGCAGTACTTC
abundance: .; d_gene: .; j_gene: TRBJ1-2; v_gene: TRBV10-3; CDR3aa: CAISEGDSSADYGYTF; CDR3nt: TGTGCCATCAGTGAGGGTGACTCTTCCGCAGACTATGGCTACACCTTC
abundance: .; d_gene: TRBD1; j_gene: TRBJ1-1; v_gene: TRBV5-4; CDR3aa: CASSSTGEASTEAFF; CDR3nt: TGTGCCAGCAGCAGCACAGGGGAGGCAAGCACTGAAGCTTTCTTT
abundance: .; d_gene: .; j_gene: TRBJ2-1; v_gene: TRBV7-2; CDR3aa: CASSLAYSGTYNEQFF; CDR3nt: TGTGCCAGCAGCTTAGCCTATAGCGGAACGTACAATGAGCAGTTCTTC
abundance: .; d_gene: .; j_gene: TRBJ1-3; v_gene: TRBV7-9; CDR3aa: CASSLDGGGNTIYF; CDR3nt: TGTGCCAGCAGCTTAGATGGGGGCGGAAACACCATATATTTT
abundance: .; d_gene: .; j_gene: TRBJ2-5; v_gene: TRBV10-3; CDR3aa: CAISDLETQYF; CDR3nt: TGTGCCATCAGTGATTTGGAGACCCAGTACTTC
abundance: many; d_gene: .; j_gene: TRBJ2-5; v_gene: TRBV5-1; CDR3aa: CASSQDLAETQYF; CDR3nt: TGCGCCAGCAGCCAGGACCTAGCAGAGACCCAGTACTTC
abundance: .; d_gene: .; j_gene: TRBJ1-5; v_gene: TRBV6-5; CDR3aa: CASSYSTTLGDQPQHF; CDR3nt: TGTGCCAGCAGTTACTCTACCACTCTTGGGGATCAGCCCCAGCATTTT
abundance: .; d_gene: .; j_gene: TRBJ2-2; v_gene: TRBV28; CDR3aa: CASSSQPGELFF; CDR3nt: TGTGCCAGCAGTTCGCAGCCCGGGGAGCTGTTTTTT
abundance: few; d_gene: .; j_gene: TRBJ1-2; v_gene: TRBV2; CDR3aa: CASSDQGQGYGYTF; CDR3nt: TGTGCCAGCAGCGATCAGGGTCAGGGCTATGGCTACACCTTC
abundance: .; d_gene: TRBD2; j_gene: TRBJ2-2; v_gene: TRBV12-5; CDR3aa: CASGPGLAVPTGELFF; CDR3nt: TGTGCTAGTGGTCCGGGACTAGCGGTTCCCACCGGGGAGCTGTTTTTT
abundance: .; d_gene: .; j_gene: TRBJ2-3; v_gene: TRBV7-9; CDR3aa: CASSFTGADTQYF; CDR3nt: TGTGCCAGCAGCTTTACGGGGGCAGATACGCAGTATTTT
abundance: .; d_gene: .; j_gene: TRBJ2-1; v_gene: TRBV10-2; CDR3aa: CASSETGGSYNEQFF; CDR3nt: TGCGCCAGCAGTGAAACCGGGGGCTCCTACAATGAGCAGTTCTTC
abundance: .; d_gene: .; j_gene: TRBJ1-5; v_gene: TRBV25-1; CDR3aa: CASSVLGNQPQHF; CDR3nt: TGTGCCAGCAGTGTCCTGGGGAACCAGCCCCAGCATTTT
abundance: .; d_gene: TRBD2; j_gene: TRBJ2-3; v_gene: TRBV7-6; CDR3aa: CASSLGGSIARRDTQYF; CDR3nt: TGTGCCAGCAGCTTGGGCGGGAGTATAGCTAGGAGAGATACGCAGTATTTT
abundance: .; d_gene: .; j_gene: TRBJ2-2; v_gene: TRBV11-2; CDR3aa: CASSSPRGANTGELFF; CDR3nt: TGTGCCAGCAGCTCCCCTCGCGGGGCGAACACCGGGGAGCTGTTTTTT
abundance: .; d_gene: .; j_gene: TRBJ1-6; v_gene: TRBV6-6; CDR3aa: CASSYSQSSYNSPLHF; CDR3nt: TGTGCCAGCAGTTACTCTCAGAGCTCCTATAATTCACCCCTCCACTTT
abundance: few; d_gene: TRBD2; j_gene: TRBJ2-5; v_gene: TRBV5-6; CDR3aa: CASSLTSGGQETQYF; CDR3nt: TGTGCCAGCAGCTTGACTAGCGGGGGGCAAGAGACCCAGTACTTC
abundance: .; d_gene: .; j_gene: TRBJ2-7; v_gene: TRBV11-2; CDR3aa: CASSLGSYEQYF; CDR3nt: TGTGCCAGCAGCTTAGGGAGTTACGAGCAGTACTTC
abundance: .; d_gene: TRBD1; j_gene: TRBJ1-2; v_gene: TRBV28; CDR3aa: CASSLFGQVNYGYTF; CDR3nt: TGTGCCAGCAGTTTATTCGGACAGGTTAACTATGGCTACACCTTC